Ten or more counts support the clone carrying this T cell receptor beta chain. Antigen unknown. Looked up from germline, CDR1 is SGDLS and CDR2 is YYNGEE. The length of the CDR3 is 17 residues. V lost 0 bases and J 2 bases, leaving 14 bases between the germline ends. The source of the sample is a study of T cells in Graves' hyperthyroidism and ophthalmopathy. Study observations and caveats: Among thyroid clonotypes expanded above 0.001, most also appeared in blood.

With duration under 3 months, ophthalmopathy was active: Clinical Activity Score at least 3, NOSPECS at least 4. TCR beta CDR3 region amplification was performed from RNA transcripts. Researchers ran a first-round RT-PCR on the TCR CDR3 using the HTBI primer set. From the multiplex PCR reads, TCRdb called clonotypes with MiXCR, one entry per CDR3 protein. The sample holds about half a million distinct CDR3 sequences, 20% seen once. The specimen sequenced was blood. This TCR was recovered from a man between 35 and 55 years old with Graves' ophthalmopathy. The chain uses TRBV9 and TRBJ2-2; D perhaps matches TRBD1 (5 bases). CDR3 coding DNA: TGTGCCAGCAGCGTAGCTCAGGGCCCGCCTAACACCGGGGAGCTGTTTTTT. This translates into CASSVAQGPPNTGELFF. Full variable domain (rest looked up from reference TRBV9 and TRBJ2-2): DSGVTQTPKHLITATGQRVTLRCSPRSGDLSVYWYQQSLDQGLQFLIQYYNGEERAKGNILERFSAQQFPDLHSELNLSSLELGDSALYFCASSVAQGPPNTGELFFGEGSRLTVL.